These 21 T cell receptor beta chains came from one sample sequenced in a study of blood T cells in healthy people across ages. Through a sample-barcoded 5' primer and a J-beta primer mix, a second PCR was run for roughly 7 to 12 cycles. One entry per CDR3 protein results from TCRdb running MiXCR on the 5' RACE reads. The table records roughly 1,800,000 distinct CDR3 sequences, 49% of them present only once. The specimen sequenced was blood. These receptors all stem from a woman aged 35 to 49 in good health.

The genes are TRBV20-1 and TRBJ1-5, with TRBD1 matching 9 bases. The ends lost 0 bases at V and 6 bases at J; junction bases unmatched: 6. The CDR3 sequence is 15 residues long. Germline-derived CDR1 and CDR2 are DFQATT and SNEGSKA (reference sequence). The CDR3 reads CSAREGQGVSQPQHF. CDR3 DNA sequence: TGCAGTGCTAGAGAGGGACAGGGTGTCAGTCAGCCCCAGCATTTT.

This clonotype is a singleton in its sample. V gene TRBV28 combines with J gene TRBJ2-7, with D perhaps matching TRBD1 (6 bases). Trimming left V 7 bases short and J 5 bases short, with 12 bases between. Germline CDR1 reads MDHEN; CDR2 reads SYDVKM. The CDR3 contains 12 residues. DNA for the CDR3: TGTGCCAGCAAACCGACAGGCGACGAGCAGTACTTC. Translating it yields CASKPTGDEQYF.

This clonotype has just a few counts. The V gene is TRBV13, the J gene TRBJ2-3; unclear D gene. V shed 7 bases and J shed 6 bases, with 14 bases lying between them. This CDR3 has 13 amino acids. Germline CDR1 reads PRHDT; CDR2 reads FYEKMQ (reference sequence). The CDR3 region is CASTINSADTQYF. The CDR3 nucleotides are TGTGCCAGCACCATTAACTCGGCGGATACGCAGTATTTT.

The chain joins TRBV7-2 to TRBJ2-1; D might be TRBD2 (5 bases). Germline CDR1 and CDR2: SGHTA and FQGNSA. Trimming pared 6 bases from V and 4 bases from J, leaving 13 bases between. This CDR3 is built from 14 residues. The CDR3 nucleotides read TGTGCCAGCAGGGCTCCGGGAACTTACAATGAGCAGTTCTTC. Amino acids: CASRAPGTYNEQFF.

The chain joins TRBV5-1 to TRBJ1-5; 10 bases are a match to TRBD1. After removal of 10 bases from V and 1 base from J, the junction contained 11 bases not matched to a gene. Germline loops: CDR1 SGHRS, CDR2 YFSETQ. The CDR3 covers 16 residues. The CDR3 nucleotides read TGCGCCTCAGGGGACTGGGGACAGGGGAGCAATCAGCCCCAGCATTTT. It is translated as CASGDWGQGSNQPQHF.

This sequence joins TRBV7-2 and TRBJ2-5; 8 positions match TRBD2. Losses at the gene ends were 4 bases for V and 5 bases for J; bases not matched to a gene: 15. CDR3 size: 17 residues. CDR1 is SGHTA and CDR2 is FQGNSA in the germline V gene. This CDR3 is CASSYGGGQRYLETQYF. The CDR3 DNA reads TGTGCCAGCAGCTACGGCGGGGGGCAGAGGTATTTGGAGACCCAGTACTTC. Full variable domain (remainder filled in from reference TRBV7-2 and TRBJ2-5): GAGVSQSPSNKVTEKGKDVELRCDPISGHTALYWYRQSLGQGLEFLIYFQGNSAPDKSGLPSDRFSAERTGGSVSTLTIQRTQQEDSAVYLCASSYGGGQRYLETQYFGPGTRLLVL.

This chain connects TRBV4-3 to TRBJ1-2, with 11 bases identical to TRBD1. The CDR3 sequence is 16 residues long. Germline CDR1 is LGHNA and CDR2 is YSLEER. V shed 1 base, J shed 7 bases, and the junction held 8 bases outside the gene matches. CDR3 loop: CASSQGGTGGRSGYTF. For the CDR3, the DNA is TGCGCCAGCAGCCAAGGGGGGACAGGGGGAAGGTCTGGCTACACCTTC.

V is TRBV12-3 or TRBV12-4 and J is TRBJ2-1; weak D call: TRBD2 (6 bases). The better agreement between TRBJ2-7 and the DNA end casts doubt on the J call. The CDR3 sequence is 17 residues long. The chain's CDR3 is CASSGTAGGVSYNEQYF. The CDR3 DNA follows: TGTGCCAGCTCGGGGACGGCCGGCGGGGTCTCCTACAATGAGCAGTACTTC.

CDR3 sequence: CASSSPVYEQYF. The CDR3 DNA is TGTGCCAGCTCATCTCCGGTGTACGAGCAGTACTTC. This rearrangement joins TRBV18 to TRBJ2-7; D is unresolved. V was cut by 5 bases and J by 4 bases, with 9 bases left in between. CDR3 length: 12 amino acids. CDR1 KGHSH and CDR2 LQKENI come from the germline V gene.

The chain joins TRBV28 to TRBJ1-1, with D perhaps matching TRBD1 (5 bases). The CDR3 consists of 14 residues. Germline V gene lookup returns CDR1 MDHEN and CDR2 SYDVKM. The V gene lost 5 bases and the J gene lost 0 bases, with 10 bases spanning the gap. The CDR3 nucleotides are TGTGCCAGCAGTCCAGGGAATTTGAACACTGAAGCTTTCTTT. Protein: CASSPGNLNTEAFF.

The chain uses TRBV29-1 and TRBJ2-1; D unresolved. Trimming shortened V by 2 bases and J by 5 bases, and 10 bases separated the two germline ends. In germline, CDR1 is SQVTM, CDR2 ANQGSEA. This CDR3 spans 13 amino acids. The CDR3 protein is CSVETRRDNEQFF. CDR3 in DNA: TGCAGCGTTGAAACCCGCCGGGACAATGAGCAGTTCTTC.

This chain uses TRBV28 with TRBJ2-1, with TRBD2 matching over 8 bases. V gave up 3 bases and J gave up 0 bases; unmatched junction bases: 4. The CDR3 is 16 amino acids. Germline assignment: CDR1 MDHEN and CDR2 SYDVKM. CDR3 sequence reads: CASSFSGGPSYNEQFF. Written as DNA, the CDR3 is TGTGCCAGCAGTTTCAGCGGGGGCCCCTCCTACAATGAGCAGTTCTTC.

The CDR3 DNA reads TGCGCCAGCAGCCAAGATTACAGGAAGCCTGAGCAGTTCTTC. Translated, it gives CASSQDYRKPEQFF. The chain links TRBV4-3 to TRBJ2-1; a weak D match, TRBD1 (5 bases). V shed 0 bases and J shed 9 bases, with 12 bases lying between them. The CDR3 is 14 residues long. Per germline, CDR1 LGHNA and CDR2 YSLEER.

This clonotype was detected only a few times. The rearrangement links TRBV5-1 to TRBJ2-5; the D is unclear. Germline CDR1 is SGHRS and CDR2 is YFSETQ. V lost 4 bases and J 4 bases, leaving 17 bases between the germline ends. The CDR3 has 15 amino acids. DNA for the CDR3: TGCGCCAGCAGCGTTGACACTACCAATCCAGAGACCCAGTACTTC. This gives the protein CASSVDTTNPETQYF.

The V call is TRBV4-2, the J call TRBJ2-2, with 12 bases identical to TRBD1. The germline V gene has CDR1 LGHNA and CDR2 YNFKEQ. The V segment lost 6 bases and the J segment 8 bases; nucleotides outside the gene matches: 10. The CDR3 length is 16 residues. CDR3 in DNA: TGTGCCAGCAGTCGACCGGGACAGGGGGCCTCTGGGGAGCTGTTTTTT. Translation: CASSRPGQGASGELFF.

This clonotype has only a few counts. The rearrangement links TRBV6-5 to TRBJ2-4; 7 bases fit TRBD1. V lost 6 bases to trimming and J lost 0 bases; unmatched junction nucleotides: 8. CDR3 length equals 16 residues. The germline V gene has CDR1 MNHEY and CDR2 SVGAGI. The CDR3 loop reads CASSWDRFLAKNIQYF. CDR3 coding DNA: TGTGCCAGCAGCTGGGACAGATTCTTAGCCAAAAACATTCAGTACTTC.

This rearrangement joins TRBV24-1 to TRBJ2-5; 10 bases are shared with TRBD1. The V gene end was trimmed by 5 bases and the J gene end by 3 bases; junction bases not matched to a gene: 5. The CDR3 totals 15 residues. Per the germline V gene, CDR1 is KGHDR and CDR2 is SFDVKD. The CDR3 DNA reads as TGTGCCACCAGTGTCGGAGGACAGGGGGAAGAGACCCAGTACTTC. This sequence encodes CATSVGGQGEETQYF.

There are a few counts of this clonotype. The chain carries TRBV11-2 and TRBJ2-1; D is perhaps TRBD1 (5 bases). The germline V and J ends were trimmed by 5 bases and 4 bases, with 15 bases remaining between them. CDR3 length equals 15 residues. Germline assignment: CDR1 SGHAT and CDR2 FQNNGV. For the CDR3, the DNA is TGTGCCAGCAGCCGTCACGACAGAATGTACAATGAGCAGTTCTTC. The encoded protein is CASSRHDRMYNEQFF.

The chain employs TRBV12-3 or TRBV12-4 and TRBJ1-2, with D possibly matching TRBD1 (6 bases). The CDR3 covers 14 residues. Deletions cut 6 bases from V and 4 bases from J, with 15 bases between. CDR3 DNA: TGTGCCAGCAGCCCTTACAGGGCGAGCTATGGCTACACCTTC. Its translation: CASSPYRASYGYTF.

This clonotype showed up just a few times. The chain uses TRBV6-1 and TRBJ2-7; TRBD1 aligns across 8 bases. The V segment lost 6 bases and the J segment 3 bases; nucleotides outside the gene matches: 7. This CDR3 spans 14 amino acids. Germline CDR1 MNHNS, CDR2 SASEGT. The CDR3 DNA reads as TGTGCCAGCAGCGGACAGGGTAACCGCTACGAGCAGTACTTC. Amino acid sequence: CASSGQGNRYEQYF.

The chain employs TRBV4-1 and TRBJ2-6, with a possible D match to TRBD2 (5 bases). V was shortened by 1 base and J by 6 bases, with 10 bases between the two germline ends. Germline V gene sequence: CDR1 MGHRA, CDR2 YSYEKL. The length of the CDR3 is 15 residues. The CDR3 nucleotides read TGCGCCAGCAGCCAAGTGGGAGTTCAGGCCAACGTCCTGACTTTC. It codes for CASSQVGVQANVLTF.